Each of the 15 T cell receptor beta chains below was sequenced from the same sample in a study of T cell changes during pregnancy in multiple sclerosis. Data came from immunoSEQ multiplex PCR; TCRdb stores just in-frame clones and leaves some out. The sample contains approximately 57,000 clones, about 92% of which appear only once. Sample: CD4+ T cells from peripheral blood mononuclear cells, taken in the second trimester of pregnancy. The source of these receptors is a female donor with multiple sclerosis, enrolled in a pregnancy study.

The chain combines TRBV4-1 with TRBJ1-1; D not certain. Germline V CDR1 and CDR2: MGHRA, YSYEKL. The CDR3 is 16 residues long. V lost 0 bases and J lost 1, with 12 bases in between. This chain's CDR3 is CASSQDLALPNTEAFF. For the CDR3, the DNA is TGCGCCAGCAGCCAAGATCTTGCACTTCCGAACACTGAAGCTTTCTTT.

This rearrangement joins TRBV5-1 to TRBJ1-1; D is perhaps TRBD1 (5 bases). Per germline, CDR1 SGHRS and CDR2 YFSETQ. The length of the CDR3 is 15 residues. V was cut by 0 bases and J by 5 bases, with 14 bases left in between. As DNA, the CDR3 is TGCGCCAGCAGCTTGGCGGGGGGAGGAGGAACTGAAGCTTTCTTT. It translates to CASSLAGGGGTEAFF.

The rearrangement links TRBV30 to TRBJ1-1, with 9 bases aligning to TRBD1. Losses at the gene ends were 4 bases for V and 1 base for J; bases not matched to a gene: 7. CDR1 GTSNPN and CDR2 SVGIG come from the germline V gene (reference sequence). CDR3 size: 15 residues. CDR3 amino acids: CAWKDRGHSNTEAFF. The CDR3 bases are TGTGCCTGGAAGGACAGGGGTCACTCGAACACTGAAGCTTTCTTT.

V is TRBV19 and J is TRBJ2-2; 12 bases fit TRBD2. V gave up 6 bases and J gave up 7 bases; unmatched junction bases: 9. Germline V CDR1 and CDR2: LNHDA, SQIVND (reference sequence). The CDR3 is 16 residues long. For the CDR3, the DNA is TGTGCCAGTAGAACCCGACTAGCGGGAGAGGGCGGGGAGCTGTTTTTT. This encodes CASRTRLAGEGGELFF.

This clone was seen a single time. The rearrangement links TRBV7-8 to TRBJ1-5, with TRBD1 matching 7 bases. Germline V CDR1 and CDR2: SGHVS, FQNEAQ. The length of the CDR3 is 15 residues. Trimming cost V 0 bases and J 3 bases; bases outside gene matches: 2. The CDR3 here is CASSLARGYNQPQHF. The CDR3 coding sequence is TGTGCCAGCAGCTTAGCCAGGGGGTACAATCAGCCCCAGCATTTT. Full variable domain (remainder filled in from reference TRBV7-8 and TRBJ1-5): GAGVSQSPRYKVAKRGQDVALRCDPISGHVSLFWYQQALGQGPEFLTYFQNEAQLDKSGLPSDRFFAERPEGSVSTLKIQRTQQEDSAVYLCASSLARGYNQPQHFGDGTRLSIL.

The rearrangement links TRBV27 to TRBJ2-1; TRBD2 aligns across 8 bases. Germline CDR1 is MNHEY and CDR2 is SMNVEV (reference sequence). The CDR3 covers 16 residues. V shed 2 bases and J 1 base; nucleotides not matched to a gene: 4. CDR3 protein: CASSLRGGGSYNEQFF. DNA for the CDR3: TGTGCCAGCAGTTTACGGGGGGGAGGTTCCTACAATGAGCAGTTCTTC.

The V and J genes are TRBV30 and TRBJ1-3; 7 bases are shared with TRBD1. Germline-derived CDR1 and CDR2 are GTSNPN and SVGIG (reference sequence). V shed 3 bases and J 0 bases; nucleotides not matched to a gene: 8. CDR3 size: 16 residues. In DNA form, the CDR3 reads TGTGCCTGGAGGGGGGACAGAGCTGACTCTGGAAACACCATATATTTT. This encodes CAWRGDRADSGNTIYF. Variable domain in full (rest from reference TRBV30 and TRBJ1-3): SQTIHQWPATLVQPVGSPLSLECTVEGTSNPNLYWYRQAAGRGLQLLFYSVGIGQISSEVPQNLSASRPQDRQFILSSKKLLLSDSGFYLCAWRGDRADSGNTIYFGEGSWLTVV.

The chain joins TRBV2 to TRBJ2-5; tentative D call: TRBD2 (6 bases). Germline assignment: CDR1 SNHLY and CDR2 FYNNEI. Trimming took off 5 bases at V and 2 bases at J, with 9 bases between the two ends. The CDR3 is made up of 13 amino acids. The CDR3, as DNA: TGTGCCAGCAGTCGGGAGTGGCAAGAGACCCAGTACTTC. As protein: CASSREWQETQYF.

The chain recombines TRBV6-9 with TRBJ2-7; D is uncertain. This CDR3 spans 11 amino acids. Germline CDR1 reads MNHGY; CDR2 reads SVAAGI. The V gene lost 6 bases and the J gene lost 7 bases, with 10 bases spanning the gap. CDR3 amino acids: CASRWAREQYF. For the CDR3, the DNA is TGTGCCAGCAGGTGGGCCAGGGAGCAGTACTTC.

This chain connects TRBV6-1 to TRBJ1-6, with TRBD1 identical over 9 bases. The germline gives CDR1 MNHNS, CDR2 SASEGT. V trimming: 7 bases; J trimming: 8 bases; junction bases outside the gene matches: 9. The CDR3 is 15 amino acids. The DNA for the CDR3 is TGTGCCAGCAACGCCGGGACAGGGAGGTATTCACCCCTCCACTTT. Its protein product is CASNAGTGRYSPLHF.

The V gene is TRBV7-9, the J gene TRBJ2-5; a weak D match, TRBD1 (5 bases). This CDR3 contains 15 residues. The germline V gene has CDR1 SEHNR and CDR2 FQNEAQ (reference sequence). V was trimmed by 5 bases and J by 0 bases, leaving 13 bases between them. The CDR3 loop reads CASSLTVSYQETQYF. As DNA, the CDR3 is TGTGCCAGCAGCCTGACAGTAAGCTACCAAGAGACCCAGTACTTC.

The rearrangement uses TRBV5-1 and TRBJ2-2, with D possibly being TRBD1 (5 bases). The CDR3 totals 14 residues. Germline loops: CDR1 SGHRS, CDR2 YFSETQ. V was cut by 2 bases and J by 1 base, with 6 bases left in between. CDR3 sequence: CASSLQVNTGELFF. The DNA of the CDR3 is TGCGCCAGCAGCTTACAGGTGAACACCGGGGAGCTGTTTTTT.

The rearrangement links TRBV5-1 to TRBJ2-6; 9 nucleotides agree with TRBD1. Germline V gives CDR1 SGHRS, CDR2 YFSETQ. V trimming: 0 bases; J trimming: 4 bases; junction bases outside the gene matches: 2. The CDR3 spans 16 residues. The CDR3 is CASSLGTGAGANVLTF. The CDR3 DNA reads TGCGCCAGCAGCTTGGGGACAGGGGCCGGGGCCAACGTCCTGACTTTC.

This clone was observed a single time. The chain has TRBV29-1 and TRBJ1-2; D perhaps matches TRBD1 (5 bases). V was cut by 6 bases and J by 6 bases, with 11 bases left in between. The CDR3 is 11 residues long. CDR1 is SQVTM and CDR2 is ANQGSEA in the germline V gene. The CDR3: CSVGDYHGYTF. The CDR3 DNA reads as TGCAGCGTCGGGGACTACCATGGCTACACCTTC.

The rearrangement joins TRBV5-1 to TRBJ2-2, with D possibly being TRBD1 (6 bases). This CDR3 spans 15 amino acids. CDR1 SGHRS and CDR2 YFSETQ come from the germline V gene. Trimming took off 3 bases at V and 1 base at J, with 10 bases between the two ends. DNA of the CDR3: TGCGCCAGCAGCTCGAGGACAGTGAACACCGGGGAGCTGTTTTTT. Protein sequence: CASSSRTVNTGELFF.